What follows are 32 T cell receptor beta chains derived from one specimen sequenced in a study of cytomegalovirus exposure and HLA in healthy donors. A multiplex PCR was run with 60 Vbeta primers and 13 Jbeta primers. Repertoires were generated with immunoSEQ multiplex PCR, while TCRdb's copy carries only in-frame clones and drops some. The sample includes 140,000 or so clones, about 80% seen only once; the top ten take 1.7%. Source material: PBMCs. Receptor source: a woman under 40 in good health and CMV-seronegative.

The chain employs TRBV7-3 and TRBJ2-7, with 8 bases fitting TRBD1. V shed 5 bases and J 4 bases; nucleotides not matched to a gene: 4. The CDR3 totals 13 residues. The germline gives CDR1 SGHTA, CDR2 FQGTGA. The CDR3 is CASSKGTGYEQYF. CDR3 nucleotides: TGTGCCAGCAGCAAAGGGACAGGATACGAGCAGTACTTC. Drawing the rest from reference TRBV7-3 and TRBJ2-7, the complete variable domain is GAGVSQTPSNKVTEKGKYVELRCDPISGHTALYWYRQSLGQGPEFLIYFQGTGAADDSGLPNDRFFAVRPEGSVSTLKIQRTERGDSAVYLCASSKGTGYEQYFGPGTRLTVT.

This chain connects TRBV15 to TRBJ1-1; a weak D match, TRBD1 (5 bases). CDR3 length: 15 residues. Germline V gives CDR1 LNHNV, CDR2 YYDKDF (reference sequence). V shed 5 bases and J shed 3 bases, with 16 bases lying between them. For the CDR3, the DNA is TGTGCCACCAGCTCTCGGGAGGGGTGGGACACTGAAGCTTTCTTT. The encoded protein is CATSSREGWDTEAFF. Complete variable domain (other parts from reference TRBV15 and TRBJ1-1): DAMVIQNPRYQVTQFGKPVTLSCSQTLNHNVMYWYQQKSSQAPKLLFHYYDKDFNNEADTPDNFQSRRPNTSFCFLDIRSPGLGDTAMYLCATSSREGWDTEAFFGQGTRLTVV.

The chain employs TRBV2 and TRBJ1-1; D is unclear. V lost 5 bases and J lost 2, with 12 bases in between. In germline, CDR1 is SNHLY, CDR2 FYNNEI. The CDR3 runs 14 residues. This CDR3 reads CASSIGSKNTEAFF. DNA for the CDR3: TGTGCCAGCAGTATCGGTAGCAAAAACACTGAAGCTTTCTTT.

The gene calls are TRBV2 and TRBJ1-1; 7 bases agree with TRBD1. Germline CDR1 reads SNHLY; CDR2 reads FYNNEI. After removal of 5 bases from V and 1 base from J, the junction contained 7 bases not matched to a gene. CDR3 length equals 15 residues. The CDR3 sequence: CASSTQGGTNTEAFF. Written as DNA, the CDR3 is TGTGCCAGCAGTACCCAGGGGGGCACGAACACTGAAGCTTTCTTT.

V is TRBV13 and J is TRBJ1-1; a weak D match, TRBD1 (5 bases). Germline V gene sequence: CDR1 PRHDT, CDR2 FYEKMQ (reference sequence). The CDR3 consists of 14 residues. The ends were cut back, 1 base at V and 4 bases at J, with 10 bases in the middle. The CDR3 DNA sequence: TGTGCCAGCAGCTTAGCCGGGGGTGGCACTGAAGCTTTCTTT. It translates to CASSLAGGGTEAFF.

The rearrangement joins TRBV9 to TRBJ1-2, with TRBD1 matching 7 bases. Germline CDR1 SGDLS, CDR2 YYNGEE. This CDR3 contains 14 residues. Trimming at V came to 3 bases and at J to 8 bases, leaving 10 bases not matched to a gene. CDR3 protein: CASSASTGFGGYTF. Written as DNA, the CDR3 is TGTGCCAGCAGCGCCTCGACAGGGTTTGGGGGCTACACCTTC.

V is TRBV29-1 and J is TRBJ2-5; D perhaps matches TRBD1 (6 bases). Per the germline V gene, CDR1 is SQVTM and CDR2 is ANQGSEA. The germline V and J ends were trimmed by 3 bases and 5 bases, with 19 bases remaining between them. This CDR3 is built from 15 residues. In nucleotides, the CDR3 is TGCAGCGTTGATTTGCCGGGTAGGGGGTCGGAGACCCAGTACTTC. It translates to CSVDLPGRGSETQYF.

J is TRBJ2-4 and V is TRBV21-1; TRBD2 is the table's D call, not checked against the DNA. TRBV21-1 is given as a pseudogene. This CDR3 spans 15 amino acids. CDR3 DNA sequence: TGTGCCAGCAGCAAAGGGGAGATAGCCAAAAACATTCAGTACTTC. Translation: CASSKGEIAKNIQYF.

J is TRBJ2-3 and V is TRBV6-1; possible D gene TRBD1, 6 bases. The CDR3 contains 14 residues. Germline CDR1 is MNHNS and CDR2 is SASEGT. For the CDR3, the DNA is TGTGCTTCCTCAAGGACAGCCAGCACAGATACGCAGTATTTT. Translated, it gives CASSRTASTDTQYF.

The chain has TRBV7-9 and TRBJ2-4; 7 bases fit TRBD2. Germline V CDR1 and CDR2: SEHNR, FQNEAQ (reference sequence). Losses at the gene ends were 2 bases for V and 8 bases for J; bases not matched to a gene: 6. This CDR3 has 14 residues. DNA of the CDR3: TGTGCCAGCAGCTTATCTAGGGAGGGTTACATTCAGTACTTC. Its translation: CASSLSREGYIQYF.

The chain links TRBV2 to TRBJ2-7, with D possibly being TRBD2 (6 bases). V dropped 0 bases and J dropped 2 bases, with 26 bases sitting between them. This CDR3 contains 20 residues. Germline values: CDR1 SNHLY, CDR2 FYNNEI. The CDR3 here is CASSEAPAGHRAGLTYEQYF. CDR3 DNA: TGTGCCAGCAGTGAAGCCCCTGCGGGGCATCGTGCCGGGCTTACCTACGAGCAGTACTTC.

V and J are TRBV5-4 and TRBJ1-1; 9 positions match TRBD1. Per germline, CDR1 SGHNT and CDR2 YYREEE (reference sequence). This CDR3 is built from 13 residues. The V gene end was trimmed by 4 bases and the J gene end by 5 bases; junction bases not matched to a gene: 3. CDR3 sequence: CASSKTGGTEAFF. The CDR3 region has the DNA TGTGCCAGCAGCAAGACAGGGGGGACTGAAGCTTTCTTT.

Only a few counts were recorded for this clone. The genes are TRBV11-2 and TRBJ2-2, with TRBD1 as a possible D gene (5 bases). V was trimmed by 2 bases and J by 5 bases, leaving 12 bases between them. This CDR3 has 15 amino acids. Germline V gives CDR1 SGHAT, CDR2 FQNNGV. Here the CDR3 DNA reads TGTGCCAGCAGCTTACCCTGGACATCGACCGGGGAGCTGTTTTTT. Its translation: CASSLPWTSTGELFF.

This chain links TRBV10-2 with TRBJ1-3; D unclear. The CDR3 covers 13 residues. The V gene's germline CDR1 is WSHSY and CDR2 SAAADI. Trimming removed 6 bases from V and 0 bases from J, with 6 bases in between. The CDR3 is CASRANSGNTIYF. For the CDR3, the DNA is TGCGCCAGCAGAGCCAACTCTGGAAACACCATATATTTT.

The chain has TRBV4-1 and TRBJ2-1; 11 positions match TRBD1. The ends lost 3 bases at V and 4 bases at J; junction bases unmatched: 14. The CDR3 loop spans 19 amino acids. Germline assignment: CDR1 MGHRA and CDR2 YSYEKL. CDR3 amino acids: CASSQTFYPRDRGYNEQFF. The DNA of the CDR3 is TGCGCCAGCAGCCAGACCTTCTACCCACGGGACAGGGGGTACAATGAGCAGTTCTTC.

The V gene is TRBV7-9, the J gene TRBJ1-2; 8 nucleotides agree with TRBD1. V dropped 4 bases and J dropped 6; count of bases not matched to a gene: 4. CDR3 length equals 13 residues. Germline V gene sequence: CDR1 SEHNR, CDR2 FQNEAQ (reference sequence). The CDR3 region is CASSWTGNDGYTF. The DNA of the CDR3 is TGTGCCAGCAGCTGGACAGGGAACGATGGCTACACCTTC.

The chain recombines TRBV4-1 with TRBJ1-1; D is unresolved. CDR1 is MGHRA, CDR2 YSYEKL, per germline. V was trimmed by 0 bases and J by 0 bases, leaving 11 bases between them. The CDR3 is 16 residues long. In nucleotides, the CDR3 is TGCGCCAGCAGCCAAGACCCCTCCGGGTTGAACACTGAAGCTTTCTTT. Amino acids: CASSQDPSGLNTEAFF.

The V call is TRBV19, the J call TRBJ2-7; TRBD1 matches 7 bases. This CDR3 has 14 residues. The junction had 10 bases not matched to a gene; V was cut back by 6 bases and J by 5 bases. Germline-derived CDR1 and CDR2 are LNHDA and SQIVND (reference sequence). CDR3 amino acids: CASSAGTVNDEQYF. The CDR3 DNA reads as TGTGCCAGTAGCGCCGGGACAGTAAATGACGAGCAGTACTTC.

The rearrangement links TRBV5-6 to TRBJ1-1, with no clear D. The CDR3 consists of 12 residues. CDR1 and CDR2 from the germline V gene are SGHDT and YYEEEE. Trimming pared 4 bases from V and 1 base from J, leaving 5 bases between. The CDR3 protein is CASSLRNTEAFF. CDR3 DNA sequence: TGTGCCAGCAGCCTAAGGAACACTGAAGCTTTCTTT.

The chain combines TRBV27 with TRBJ1-2; 10 bases agree with TRBD1. V lost 6 bases to trimming and J lost 6 bases; unmatched junction nucleotides: 16. From germline, CDR1 is MNHEY and CDR2 SMNVEV (reference sequence). The CDR3 loop spans 17 amino acids. The DNA of the CDR3 is TGTGCCAGCAGCATCTTCCGGGACAGGGGATATAGGGATGGCTACACCTTC. It codes for CASSIFRDRGYRDGYTF.

The V call is TRBV20-1, the J call TRBJ2-7, with 7 nucleotides matching TRBD1. There are 11 residues in the CDR3. Unmatched junction bases numbered 2, after V lost 7 bases and J lost 2 bases. The germline gives CDR1 DFQATT, CDR2 SNEGSKA (reference sequence). This chain's CDR3 is CSGDSPYEQYF. In DNA form, the CDR3 reads TGCAGTGGGGACAGCCCCTACGAGCAGTACTTC.

The rearrangement joins TRBV20-1 to TRBJ1-1; perhaps TRBD1 as D (5 bases). Trimming shortened V by 5 bases and J by 8 bases, and 9 bases separated the two germline ends. This CDR3 has 10 residues. Germline CDR1 DFQATT, CDR2 SNEGSKA (reference sequence). The CDR3 region has the DNA TGCAGTGCTCAGAACAGGGAAGCTTTCTTT. Its protein product is CSAQNREAFF.

V gene TRBV19 combines with J gene TRBJ2-1, with D possibly TRBD1 on 6 matching bases. Germline loops: CDR1 LNHDA, CDR2 SQIVND (reference sequence). Trimming shortened V by 8 bases and J by 0 bases, and 17 bases separated the two germline ends. The CDR3 is 16 amino acids. CDR3 in DNA: TGTGCCAGTCACAAGACAGGCCACTACTCCTACAATGAGCAGTTCTTC. Amino acids: CASHKTGHYSYNEQFF.

DNA of the CDR3: TGTGCCAGTAGTATAGGAAGGGGATCCCCCTACGAGCAGTACTTC. Translating it yields CASSIGRGSPYEQYF. The chain carries TRBV19 and TRBJ2-7, with D possibly TRBD1 on 5 matching bases. V gave up 1 base and J gave up 2 bases, with 12 bases separating them. The CDR3 is 15 residues long. CDR1 and CDR2 from the germline V gene are LNHDA and SQIVND (reference sequence).

This rearrangement joins TRBV27 to TRBJ2-3, with D maybe TRBD1 (7 bases). Trimming removed 7 bases from V and 3 bases from J, with 20 bases in between. The CDR3 contains 16 residues. In germline, CDR1 is MNHEY, CDR2 SMNVEV (reference sequence). As DNA, the CDR3 is TGTGCCAGCAAAATAGAGACAGGGAGGCTTACAGATACGCAGTATTTT. Encoded protein: CASKIETGRLTDTQYF.

This sequence joins TRBV5-1 and TRBJ1-6, with 9 bases matching TRBD1. With 4 bases clipped from V and 6 bases from J, the junction kept 5 bases outside the gene matches. There are 15 residues in the CDR3. CDR1 and CDR2 from the germline V gene are SGHRS and YFSETQ. CDR3 DNA: TGCGCCAGCAGCACGGACAGGGGATTTAATTCACCCCTCCACTTT. Its protein product is CASSTDRGFNSPLHF.

The chain employs TRBV18 and TRBJ2-3; 7 bases agree with TRBD2. Germline V gene sequence: CDR1 KGHSH, CDR2 LQKENI. This CDR3 has 14 amino acids. The ends lost 4 bases at V and 0 bases at J; junction bases unmatched: 1. The CDR3 nucleotides are TGTGCCAGCTCACGCGGGGGTAGCACAGATACGCAGTATTTT. This gives the protein CASSRGGSTDTQYF.

V and J are TRBV15 and TRBJ1-2; D not certain. The CDR3 runs 15 residues. V was shortened by 5 bases and J by 2 bases, with 15 bases between the two germline ends. Germline V gene data show CDR1 as LNHNV and CDR2 as YYDKDF (reference sequence). CDR3 amino acids: CATSPEGTPNYGYTF. The CDR3 DNA reads TGTGCCACCAGCCCAGAGGGAACACCCAACTATGGCTACACCTTC.

The V gene is TRBV9, the J gene TRBJ2-2, with 9 bases aligning to TRBD1. This CDR3 spans 16 amino acids. The V and J ends lost 6 bases and 5 bases, in that order; junction bases with no gene match: 11. CDR1 is SGDLS and CDR2 is YYNGEE in the germline V gene. The CDR3 nucleotides read TGTGCCAGCACTCTGACAGGGGGTACCTATACCGGGGAGCTGTTTTTT. This gives the protein CASTLTGGTYTGELFF. The full variable domain, rest sourced from reference TRBV9 and TRBJ2-2, is DSGVTQTPKHLITATGQRVTLRCSPRSGDLSVYWYQQSLDQGLQFLIQYYNGEERAKGNILERFSAQQFPDLHSELNLSSLELGDSALYFCASTLTGGTYTGELFFGEGSRLTVL.

The chain uses TRBV19 and TRBJ1-2, with D possibly TRBD1 on 6 matching bases. Germline CDR1 reads LNHDA; CDR2 reads SQIVND (reference sequence). The CDR3 is 14 amino acids. With 4 bases removed from V and 4 bases from J, the gap between germline ends came to 13 bases. CDR3 region: CASSKPGAGYGYTF. In DNA form, the CDR3 reads TGTGCCAGTAGTAAGCCAGGGGCTGGCTATGGCTACACCTTC.

The chain uses TRBV27 and TRBJ2-1; the D gene is possibly TRBD2 (7 bases). Trimming removed 5 bases from V and 2 bases from J, with 13 bases in between. This CDR3 spans 15 amino acids. Germline-derived CDR1 and CDR2 are MNHEY and SMNVEV (reference sequence). The CDR3 DNA reads TGTGCCAGCAGTCCCTGGGGGGGCACCTACAATGAGCAGTTCTTC. Translation gives CASSPWGGTYNEQFF.

This clone showed up just once. The chain employs TRBV9 and TRBJ2-5, with TRBD2 matching over 11 bases. The J call may be faulty, since TRBJ2-7 better matches the DNA end. The CDR3 is 14 residues long. CDR1 is SGDLS and CDR2 is YYNGEE in the germline V gene. CDR3 sequence: CASSRTSGGYEQYF. The CDR3 DNA is TGTGCCAGCTCCCGCACTAGCGGGGGTTACGAGCAGTACTTC.